The 10 T cell receptor beta chains reported below all come from one sample, sequenced in a study of cytomegalovirus exposure and HLA in healthy donors (dated by TCRdb to 2015 to 2018). Libraries were constructed by the immunoSEQ multiplex PCR assay. The multiplex PCR relied on a mix of 60 forward primers for TCR Vbeta segments and 13 reverse primers for TCR Jbeta segments. Sourced from immuneACCESS, this table was stored by TCRdb with only in-frame sequences that have V and J called. A share of the clones is absent; for the studies checked, an unresolved V gene accounts for under half, and the remainder has no known explanation. This sample holds some 85,000 clones; about 74% were observed only once. The biggest ten clones account for roughly 3.6% of the sample. Input material: PBMCs. These receptors originate from a man aged 25 to 40 in good health and CMV-seronegative.

V is TRBV5-1 and J is TRBJ2-7; D may be TRBD1 (5 bases). Germline assignment: CDR1 SGHRS and CDR2 YFSETQ. V was shortened by 4 bases and J by 13 bases, with 15 bases between the two germline ends. The CDR3 loop spans 11 amino acids. The CDR3 region is CASSTDIELYF. DNA of the CDR3: TGCGCCAGCAGCACGGACATCGAGTTATACTTC.

The V call is TRBV10-3, the J call TRBJ1-2; D possibly corresponds to TRBD1 (6 bases). V gave up 8 bases and J gave up 4 bases, with 17 bases separating them. The CDR3 is 14 amino acids. The germline V gene encodes CDR1 ENHRY and CDR2 SYGVKD. The CDR3 region is CAIGGGGTGYGYTF. CDR3 sequence (DNA): TGTGCCATCGGAGGGGGGGGGACGGGCTATGGCTACACCTTC.

The chain employs TRBV5-1 and TRBJ2-5; 7 nucleotides agree with TRBD2. The CDR3 is 15 residues long. Germline assignment: CDR1 SGHRS and CDR2 YFSETQ. The V segment lost 5 bases and the J segment 4 bases; nucleotides outside the gene matches: 11. CDR3 nucleotide sequence: TGCGCCAGCAGGCGCGGGAGTTCGGCAAGAGAGACCCAGTACTTC. It codes for CASRRGSSARETQYF.

The chain joins TRBV6-5 to TRBJ1-3; 8 bases fit TRBD1. Germline CDR1 and CDR2: MNHEY and SVGAGI. V lost 4 bases to trimming and J lost 4 bases; unmatched junction nucleotides: 9. The CDR3 runs to 16 residues. CDR3 region: CASSSDRDRWGNTIYF. The CDR3 nucleotides are TGTGCCAGCAGTTCGGACAGGGACCGTTGGGGAAACACCATATATTTT.

As regards this clone: Other nucleotide sequences in the sample specify the same CDR3. The chain couples TRBV7-9 to TRBJ1-2, with D maybe TRBD1 (6 bases). The V end lost 5 bases, the J end lost 4 bases, and 8 bases lay between the germline ends. The CDR3 contains 12 residues. CDR1 is SEHNR, CDR2 FQNEAQ, per germline (reference sequence). The CDR3 spells CASSLDSYGYTF. The CDR3 DNA sequence: TGTGCCAGCAGCCTGGACAGCTATGGCTACACCTTC.

The rearrangement uses TRBV10-1 and TRBJ2-3, with TRBD1 matching over 12 bases. This CDR3 region has 14 residues. V lost 5 bases and J lost 6; bases outside the gene matches: 3. Looked up from germline, CDR1 is WNHNN and CDR2 is SYGVQD (reference sequence). This CDR3 is CASSPGTGGDTQYF. CDR3 nucleotides: TGCGCCAGCAGTCCCGGGACAGGGGGCGATACGCAGTATTTT.

This chain uses TRBV7-2 with TRBJ2-3, with TRBD2 identical over 8 bases. CDR3 length: 16 residues. Trimming took 0 bases from V and 4 from J; bases not matched to a gene: 6. Germline V gives CDR1 SGHTA, CDR2 FQGNSA. The CDR3 nucleotides are TGTGCCAGCAGCTTAGCTCGGGGGGGCCCCTCAGATACGCAGTATTTT. It encodes CASSLARGGPSDTQYF.

The rearrangement joins TRBV4-3 to TRBJ2-5, with 8 bases identical to TRBD1. The V gene's germline CDR1 is LGHNA and CDR2 YSLEER. The V segment lost 2 bases and the J segment 4 bases; nucleotides outside the gene matches: 18. The CDR3 spans 19 residues. DNA for the CDR3: TGCGCCAGCAGCCAATCCCCCTCAGGGGGCCCATGTCTATTAGAGACCCAGTACTTC. Protein sequence: CASSQSPSGGPCLLETQYF.

This chain joins TRBV2 and TRBJ1-2; 9 positions match TRBD1. J was trimmed by 6 bases and V by 5 bases; bases with no gene match: 4. The CDR3 length is 13 residues. Germline V gives CDR1 SNHLY, CDR2 FYNNEI. CDR3 amino acids: CASSYRGRDGYTF. CDR3 DNA: TGTGCCAGCAGTTACAGGGGGCGGGATGGCTACACCTTC.

V and J are TRBV7-2 and TRBJ2-7, with 8 bases lining up with TRBD2. The CDR3 consists of 13 residues. Germline CDR1 reads SGHTA; CDR2 reads FQGNSA. Germline trimming cut 5 bases from V and 5 bases from J; bases unmatched to any gene: 5. As DNA, the CDR3 is TGTGCCAGCAGCCTACGGGGGGGGGACGAGCAGTACTTC. It yields the protein CASSLRGGDEQYF.